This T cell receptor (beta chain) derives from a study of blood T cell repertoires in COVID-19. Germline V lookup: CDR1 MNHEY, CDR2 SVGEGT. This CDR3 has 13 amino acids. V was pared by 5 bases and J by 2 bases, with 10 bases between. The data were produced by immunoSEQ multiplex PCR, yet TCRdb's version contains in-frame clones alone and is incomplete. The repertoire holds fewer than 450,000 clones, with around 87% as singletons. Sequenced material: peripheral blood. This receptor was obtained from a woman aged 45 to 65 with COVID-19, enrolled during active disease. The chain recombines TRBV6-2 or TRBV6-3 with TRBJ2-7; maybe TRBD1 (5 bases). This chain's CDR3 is CASSHRLAYEQYF. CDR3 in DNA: TGTGCCAGCAGTCACAGGCTTGCCTACGAGCAGTACTTC.